This T cell receptor (beta chain) was retrieved from a study of T cell responses to AZD1222 COVID-19 vaccine. Overall study findings and caveats: Spike-specific TCR breadth and depth were elevated following two AZD1222 doses. Baseline serology detected seropositivity in only a handful of AZD1222 recipients. Females outnumbered males among donors, who were mostly white British; clonal diversity was possibly underestimated.

Repertoires were generated with immunoSEQ multiplex PCR, while TCRdb's copy carries only in-frame clones and drops some. Here the sample spans 90,000 to 120,000 clones, 75% to 95% being singletons. The CDR3 spans 14 residues. The germline V gene has CDR1 KGHSH and CDR2 LQKENI. Trimming shortened V by 6 bases and J by 3 bases, and 15 bases separated the two germline ends. Note on this clone: Its antigen remains unknown.

This receptor was obtained from an adult who received the AZD1222 COVID-19 vaccine. The source was peripheral blood, collected 28 days after the second AZD1222 dose. This chain links TRBV18 with TRBJ2-7; a weak D match, TRBD2 (6 bases). The CDR3 loop is CASSPGTALYEQYF. In DNA, the CDR3 is TGTGCCAGCTCGCCCGGGACTGCCCTCTACGAGCAGTACTTC.